This T cell receptor beta chain emerged from a study of blood T cells in healthy people across ages. The CDR3 sequence is 15 residues long. Looked up from germline, CDR1 is DFQATT and CDR2 is SNEGSKA (reference sequence). After removal of 5 bases from V and 0 bases from J, the junction contained 3 bases not matched to a gene. With a J-beta primer mix and a sample-barcoded 5' primer, a second PCR ran 7 to 11 cycles. MiXCR was run by TCRdb on the 5' RACE reads, yielding one entry per CDR3 protein. This sample has 1.5 million to 2 million distinct CDR3 sequences; about 35% occur once, and the top ten carry about 11%.

What was sequenced was blood. The sequence was collected from a woman younger than 45 in good health. The J gene is TRBJ2-7, the V gene TRBV20-1; 14 positions match TRBD2. The CDR3 nucleotides read TGCAGTGCTGGAGGGACTAGCGGGGGCTCCTACGAGCAGTACTTC. Protein: CSAGGTSGGSYEQYF.